These 18 T cell receptor beta chains were all obtained from the same sample, sequenced in a study of identical twins. TCRdb re-derived calls from the 5' RACE reads in MiXCR, one entry per CDR3 protein. The table shows about 490,000 distinct CDR3 sequences, with roughly 15% occurring only once. The same sample was also used in a study of yellow fever vaccine responses in identical twins.

Sequenced: CD4+ T cells sorted from blood. The receptors derive from a woman younger than 30 in good health.

This clonotype has ten or more counts. The gene calls are TRBV5-1 and TRBJ2-2; D not resolved. The ends were cut back, 4 bases at V and 4 bases at J, with 8 bases in the middle. The V gene's germline CDR1 is SGHRS and CDR2 YFSETQ. The CDR3 spans 13 residues. CDR3 coding DNA: TGCGCCAGCAGCGACGACGCCACCGGGGAGCTGTTTTTT. Its translation is CASSDDATGELFF.

This clonotype was recorded a few times. This chain joins TRBV5-1 and TRBJ1-4; tentative D call: TRBD1 (6 bases). This CDR3 is built from 16 residues. Trimming shortened V by 3 bases and J by 8 bases, and 20 bases separated the two germline ends. Germline-derived CDR1 and CDR2 are SGHRS and YFSETQ. CDR3 coding DNA: TGCGCCAGCAGCTGGCGGGGGACACGATCGGGGGAAAAACTGTTTTTT. This gives the protein CASSWRGTRSGEKLFF. The full variable domain, in which reference TRBV5-1 and TRBJ1-4 provide the parts outside the CDR3, is KAGVTQTPRYLIKTRGQQVTLSCSPISGHRSVSWYQQTPGQGLQFLFEYFSETQRNKGNFPGRFSGRQFSNSRSEMNVSTLELGDSALYLCASSWRGTRSGEKLFFGSGTQLSVL.

This chain joins TRBV24-1 and TRBJ2-5, with 7 bases aligning to TRBD1. J gave up 1 base and V 0 bases, and 4 bases lay outside the gene matches. The CDR3 consists of 16 residues. In germline, CDR1 is KGHDR, CDR2 SFDVKD. The CDR3 spells CATSDLTGTAQETQYF. The CDR3 DNA follows: TGTGCCACCAGTGATTTGACCGGGACAGCCCAAGAGACCCAGTACTTC.

The V gene is TRBV12-3 or TRBV12-4, the J gene TRBJ1-2; D not certain. Trimming pared 5 bases from V and 4 bases from J, leaving 11 bases between. This CDR3 is built from 13 residues. CDR3 in amino acids: CASSDGVGYGYTF. Written as DNA, the CDR3 is TGTGCCAGCAGTGACGGAGTGGGCTATGGCTACACCTTC.

This clonotype occurred a few times. The gene calls are TRBV18 and TRBJ2-1, with D unresolved. Trimming pared 3 bases from V and 4 bases from J, leaving 16 bases between. Germline CDR1 reads KGHSH; CDR2 reads LQKENI. CDR3 length: 16 amino acids. Here the CDR3 DNA reads TGTGCCAGCTCACCGACGGCAGGATACAGATACAATGAGCAGTTCTTC. This codes for CASSPTAGYRYNEQFF.

This clonotype has only a few counts. CDR3 sequence (DNA): TGTGCCAGCAGTGGTTCAGGTGGTCATGAGCAGTTCTTC. This encodes CASSGSGGHEQFF. This rearrangement joins TRBV5-6 to TRBJ2-1, with no clear D. V was clipped by 5 bases and J by 8 bases, with 14 bases between them. The germline gives CDR1 SGHDT, CDR2 YYEEEE. This CDR3 is 13 amino acids long. Full variable domain (outside the CDR3, taken from reference TRBV5-6 and TRBJ2-1): DAGVTQSPTHLIKTRGQQVTLRCSPKSGHDTVSWYQQALGQGPQFIFQYYEEEERQRGNFPDRFSGHQFPNYSSELNVNALLLGDSALYLCASSGSGGHEQFFGPGTRLTVL.

The genes are TRBV5-1 and TRBJ2-7; weak D call: TRBD1 (6 bases). CDR1 is SGHRS, CDR2 YFSETQ, per germline. The V gene lost 4 bases and the J gene lost 4 bases, with 12 bases spanning the gap. The CDR3 consists of 13 residues. The CDR3 spells CASSPDRRYEQYV. In nucleotides, the CDR3 is TGCGCCAGCAGCCCTGACAGGAGATACGAGCAGTACGTC.

V usage is TRBV29-1 and J usage is TRBJ1-5; D gene ambiguous. The CDR3 contains 12 residues. Germline V gives CDR1 SQVTM, CDR2 ANQGSEA. The V end lost 7 bases, the J end lost 6 bases, and 13 bases lay between the germline ends. The CDR3 region is CSGGDSGQPQHF. CDR3 coding DNA: TGCAGCGGTGGGGATTCGGGTCAGCCCCAGCATTTT.

The V call is TRBV19, the J call TRBJ2-4; TRBD1 agrees at 7 bases. The germline V gene has CDR1 LNHDA and CDR2 SQIVND (reference sequence). This CDR3 is built from 18 residues. The ends lost 7 bases at V and 0 bases at J; junction bases unmatched: 15. The CDR3 region has the DNA TGTGCCAGTACCCTGACAGGGTCTATTACCTTAGCCAAAAACATTCAGTACTTC. Translated, it gives CASTLTGSITLAKNIQYF.

The table lists this clonotype with a few counts. The V call is TRBV7-2, the J call TRBJ1-4; D remains ambiguous. The CDR3 runs to 15 residues. Per germline, CDR1 SGHTA and CDR2 FQGNSA. Trimming shortened V by 2 bases and J by 0 bases, and 7 bases separated the two germline ends. This CDR3 is CASSLRTTTNEKLFF. CDR3 nucleotides: TGTGCCAGCAGCTTAAGGACGACAACTAATGAAAAACTGTTTTTT.

The J gene is TRBJ2-1, the V gene TRBV10-3; D perhaps matches TRBD1 (5 bases). Germline values: CDR1 ENHRY, CDR2 SYGVKD. With 6 bases removed from V and 3 bases from J, the gap between germline ends came to 15 bases. This CDR3 is built from 15 residues. CDR3 sequence (DNA): TGTGCCATCAGCGCTGCAGGGTTAGGCTACAATGAGCAGTTCTTC. It specifies CAISAAGLGYNEQFF.

There are a few counts of this clonotype. The chain is built from TRBV20-1 and TRBJ1-1, with a weak D call TRBD1 (6 bases). This CDR3 is built from 12 residues. Germline V gives CDR1 DFQATT, CDR2 SNEGSKA (reference sequence). Between the trimmed V and J ends, which lost 0 bases and 11 bases, there was a span of 13 bases. The DNA for the CDR3 is TGCAGTGCTAGAGAAGGGGGGAAGGAGGCTTTCTTT. It is translated as CSAREGGKEAFF.

The genes are TRBV18 and TRBJ2-1; D is undetermined. This CDR3 is built from 16 residues. Germline lookup yields CDR1 KGHSH and CDR2 LQKENI. Trimming took 3 bases from V and 0 from J, leaving 12 bases between them. DNA for the CDR3: TGTGCCAGCTCACCGTCCTTTTCTAGCTCCTACAATGAGCAGTTCTTC. Its translation is CASSPSFSSSYNEQFF.

This clonotype occurred a few times. The chain joins TRBV9 to TRBJ2-4; 9 bases match TRBD2. Unmatched junction bases numbered 17, after V lost 4 bases and J lost 9 bases. The CDR3 is 17 amino acids. Looked up from germline, CDR1 is SGDLS and CDR2 is YYNGEE. The CDR3 region has the DNA TGTGCCAGCAGCCCCCAGCCCGGGGCGGGAGGGCCGGTCATTCAGTACTTC. Its protein is CASSPQPGAGGPVIQYF.

This clonotype occurred a few times. This sequence joins TRBV6-1 and TRBJ1-5; 12 nucleotides match TRBD1. V lost 7 bases, J lost 6 bases, and 7 bases stayed unmatched. Germline-derived CDR1 and CDR2 are MNHNS and SASEGT. The CDR3 extends over 15 amino acids. CDR3 nucleotides: TGTGCCAGCAAAGCCGGGACAGGGGGCGGTCAGCCCCAGCATTTT. Its translation: CASKAGTGGGQPQHF.

In this sample, this clonotype turned up a few times. The chain uses TRBV18 and TRBJ2-7; D gene ambiguous. The CDR3 totals 13 residues. The V gene's germline CDR1 is KGHSH and CDR2 LQKENI. Trimming left V 5 bases short and J 5 bases short, with 13 bases between. This chain's CDR3 is CASSSNRGDEQYV. In DNA form, the CDR3 reads TGTGCCAGCTCATCAAACAGAGGTGACGAGCAGTACGTC.

The chain carries TRBV11-1 and TRBJ2-5, with D uncertain. Per germline, CDR1 SGHAT and CDR2 FQDESV (reference sequence). The CDR3 runs to 13 residues. V was cut by 4 bases and J by 1 base, with 7 bases left in between. This CDR3 reads CASSYSRQETQYF. CDR3 bases: TGTGCCAGCAGCTACAGCCGCCAAGAGACCCAGTACTTC.

This clonotype showed up many times. The gene calls are TRBV5-5 and TRBJ2-1; unclear D gene. Germline CDR1 and CDR2: SGHKS and YYEKEE (reference sequence). CDR3 length: 14 residues. Deletions cut 3 bases from V and 2 bases from J, with 9 bases between. CDR3 DNA sequence: TGTGCCAGCAGCTCTCGGGCGGCCTACAATGAGCAGTTCTTC. Its protein product is CASSSRAAYNEQFF.